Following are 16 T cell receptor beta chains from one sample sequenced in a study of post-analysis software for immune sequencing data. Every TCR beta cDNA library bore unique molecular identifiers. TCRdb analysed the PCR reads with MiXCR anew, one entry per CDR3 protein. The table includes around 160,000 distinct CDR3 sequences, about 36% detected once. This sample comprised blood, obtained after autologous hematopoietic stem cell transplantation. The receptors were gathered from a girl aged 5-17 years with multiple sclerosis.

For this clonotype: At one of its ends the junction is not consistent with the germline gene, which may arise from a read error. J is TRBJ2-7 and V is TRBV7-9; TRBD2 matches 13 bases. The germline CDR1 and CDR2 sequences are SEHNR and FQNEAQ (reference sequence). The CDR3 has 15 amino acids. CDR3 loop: CTSSRTSGRLGEQYF. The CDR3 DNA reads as TGTACCAGCAGCCGGACTAGCGGGAGACTAGGCGAGCAGTACTTC.

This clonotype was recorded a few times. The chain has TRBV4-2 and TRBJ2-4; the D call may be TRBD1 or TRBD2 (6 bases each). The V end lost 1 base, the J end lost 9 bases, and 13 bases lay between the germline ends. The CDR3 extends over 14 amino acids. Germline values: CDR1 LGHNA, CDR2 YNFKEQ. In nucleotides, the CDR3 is TGTGCCAGCAGCCAAGTATTCAGGGGAGGCATTCAGTACTTC. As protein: CASSQVFRGGIQYF.

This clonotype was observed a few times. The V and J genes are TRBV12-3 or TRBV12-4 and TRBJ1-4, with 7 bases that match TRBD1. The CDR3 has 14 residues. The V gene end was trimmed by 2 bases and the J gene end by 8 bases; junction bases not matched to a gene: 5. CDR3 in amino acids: CASSLRTGGEKLFF. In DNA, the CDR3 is TGTGCCAGCAGTTTAAGGACAGGAGGCGAAAAACTGTTTTTT.

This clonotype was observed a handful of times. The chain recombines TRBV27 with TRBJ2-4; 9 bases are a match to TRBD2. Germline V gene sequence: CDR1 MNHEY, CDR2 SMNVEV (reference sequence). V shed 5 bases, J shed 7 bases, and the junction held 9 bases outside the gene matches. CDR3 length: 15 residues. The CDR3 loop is CASSPESGRTNIQYF. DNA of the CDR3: TGTGCCAGCAGTCCGGAAAGCGGGAGGACGAACATTCAGTACTTC.

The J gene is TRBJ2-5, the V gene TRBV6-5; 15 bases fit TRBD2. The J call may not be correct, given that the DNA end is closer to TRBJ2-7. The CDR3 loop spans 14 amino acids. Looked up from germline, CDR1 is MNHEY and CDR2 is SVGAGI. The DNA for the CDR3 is TGTGCCAGCAGTCGGACTAGCGGGAGGGGCGAGCAGTACTTC. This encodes CASSRTSGRGEQYF.

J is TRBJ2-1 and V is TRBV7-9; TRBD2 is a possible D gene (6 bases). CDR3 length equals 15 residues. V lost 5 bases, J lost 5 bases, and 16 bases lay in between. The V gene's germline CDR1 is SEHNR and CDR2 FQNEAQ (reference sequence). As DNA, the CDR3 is TGTGCCAGCAGCGGAACGGGACTCGCCAACAATGAGCAGTTCTTC. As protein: CASSGTGLANNEQFF.

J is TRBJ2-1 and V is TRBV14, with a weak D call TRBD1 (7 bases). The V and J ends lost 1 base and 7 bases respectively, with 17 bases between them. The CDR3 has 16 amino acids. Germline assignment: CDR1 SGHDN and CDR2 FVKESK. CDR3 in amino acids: CASSQVRLVQGNEQFF. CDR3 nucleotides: TGTGCCAGCAGCCAAGTACGACTAGTACAGGGGAATGAGCAGTTCTTC.

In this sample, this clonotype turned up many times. The CDR3 loop reads CASSPTSAGGPVGNEQFF. The CDR3 nucleotides read TGTGCCAGCAGCCCCACCTCCGCGGGAGGGCCTGTGGGTAATGAGCAGTTCTTC. V is TRBV6-5 and J is TRBJ2-1, with 9 positions matching TRBD2. The CDR3 has 18 amino acids. V was clipped by 6 bases and J by 7 bases; unmatched bases: 19. Germline values: CDR1 MNHEY, CDR2 SVGAGI.

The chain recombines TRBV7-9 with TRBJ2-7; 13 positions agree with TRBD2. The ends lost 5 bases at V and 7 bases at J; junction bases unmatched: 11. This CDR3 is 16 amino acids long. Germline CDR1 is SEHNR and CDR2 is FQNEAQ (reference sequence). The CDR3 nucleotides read TGTGCCAGCAGCCCCCGGACTAGCGGGAGCTACAATGAGCAGTACTTC. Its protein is CASSPRTSGSYNEQYF. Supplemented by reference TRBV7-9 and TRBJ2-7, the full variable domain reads DTGVSQNPRHKITKRGQNVTFRCDPISEHNRLYWYRQTLGQGPEFLTYFQNEAQLEKSRLLSDRFSAERPKGSFSTLEIQRTEQGDSAMYLCASSPRTSGSYNEQYFGPGTRLTVT.

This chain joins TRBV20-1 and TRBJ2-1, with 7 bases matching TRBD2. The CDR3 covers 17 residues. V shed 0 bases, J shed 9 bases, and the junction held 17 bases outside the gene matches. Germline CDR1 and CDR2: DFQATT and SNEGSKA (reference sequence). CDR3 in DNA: TGCAGTGCTAGAGATCAATCGGGCGGGAGCTTCTGGAGTGAGCAGTTCTTC. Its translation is CSARDQSGGSFWSEQFF.

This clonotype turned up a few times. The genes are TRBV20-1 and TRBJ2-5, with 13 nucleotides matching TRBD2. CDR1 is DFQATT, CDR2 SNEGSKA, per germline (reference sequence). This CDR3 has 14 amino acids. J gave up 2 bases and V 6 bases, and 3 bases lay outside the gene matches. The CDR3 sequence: CSARTSGSQETQYF. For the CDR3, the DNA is TGCAGTGCCCGGACTAGCGGGAGTCAAGAGACCCAGTACTTC.

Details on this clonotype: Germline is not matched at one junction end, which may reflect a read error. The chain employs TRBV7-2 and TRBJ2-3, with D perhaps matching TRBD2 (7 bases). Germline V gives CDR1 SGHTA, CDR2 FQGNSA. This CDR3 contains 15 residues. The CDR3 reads CASSPLGGGGDAQYF. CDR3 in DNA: TGTGCCAGCAGCCCTCTGGGAGGGGGGGGAGATGCGCAGTATTTT.

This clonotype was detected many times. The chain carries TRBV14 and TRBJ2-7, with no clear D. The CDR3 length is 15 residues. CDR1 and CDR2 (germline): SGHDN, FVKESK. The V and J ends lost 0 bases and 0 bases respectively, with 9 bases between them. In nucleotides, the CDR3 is TGTGCCAGCAGCCAAGATCGGCAGAGCTCCTACGAGCAGTACTTC. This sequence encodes CASSQDRQSSYEQYF.

CDR3: CASSQNLVNEQFF. The CDR3, as DNA: TGTGCCAGCAGCCAAAACCTCGTCAATGAGCAGTTCTTC. The chain is built from TRBV3-1 and TRBJ2-1, with D hard to call. Germline CDR1 reads LGHDT; CDR2 reads YNNKEL (reference sequence). V lost 2 bases and J lost 6, with 8 bases in between. This CDR3 has 13 amino acids.

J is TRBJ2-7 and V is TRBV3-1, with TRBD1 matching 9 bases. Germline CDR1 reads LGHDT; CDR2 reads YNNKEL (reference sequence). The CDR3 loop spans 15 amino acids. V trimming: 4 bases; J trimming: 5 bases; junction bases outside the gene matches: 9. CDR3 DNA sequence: TGTGCCAGCAGCCCTCCGGGACAGGGTCGCCACGAGCAGTACTTC. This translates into CASSPPGQGRHEQYF.

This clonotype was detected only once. Here the CDR3 reads CASSESGLAGLYYNEQYF. The CDR3 nucleotides are TGCGCCAGCAGTGAGTCGGGACTAGCGGGACTGTACTACAATGAGCAGTACTTC. V usage is TRBV10-2 and J usage is TRBJ2-5; 13 bases map to TRBD2. Germline CDR1 WSHSY, CDR2 SAAADI. V dropped 0 bases and J dropped 11; count of bases not matched to a gene: 15. CDR3 size: 18 residues.